A selection of T cell receptor beta chains follows, all from one sample in a study of T cells in Graves' hyperthyroidism and ophthalmopathy. One entry per CDR3 protein, called by TCRdb with MiXCR from the multiplex PCR reads. The table records around 300,000 distinct CDR3 sequences, around 20% of them present only once. The sample taken for sequencing was blood. These receptors came from a middle-aged man with Graves' ophthalmopathy. Each CDR3 is given with its conserved first and last residue. A D gene is named only where the DNA matches it firmly. Clone size appears in some rows only: once, few, many, or a class for an expanded clone.

DNA,CDR3,size,D,J,V
TGTGCCAGCAGAATCGGGGCAGCGAACACCGGGGAGCTGTTTTTT,CASRIGAANTGELFF,NA,NA,TRBJ2-2,TRBV27
TGCAGTGCTACCTACCGGGACAGGCGGAGTTGGCCCCAGCATTTT,CSATYRDRRSWPQHF,few,TRBD1,TRBJ1-5,TRBV20-1
TGTGCCAGCAGGAACGACAGGGGCGCGAGGACTGAAGCTTTCTTT,CASRNDRGARTEAFF,many,TRBD1,TRBJ1-1,TRBV2
TGTGCCACCAGCAGAGGTGGACTAGCGGGGCCATACAATGAGCAGTTCTTC,CATSRGGLAGPYNEQFF,many,TRBD2,TRBJ2-1,TRBV15
TGTGCCAGCAGCCCGGACAGGGAGGACACCGGGGAGCTGTTTTTT,CASSPDREDTGELFF,few,TRBD1,TRBJ2-2,TRBV28
TGTGCCACCAGTGCGACAGCAAATACGCAGTATTTT,CATSATANTQYF,once,NA,TRBJ2-3,TRBV24-1
TGTGCCAGCAGCCCCTCGGGTCTTGGGACGCAGTATTTT,CASSPSGLGTQYF,many,NA,TRBJ2-3,TRBV6-1
TGTGCCAGCGGCAAAGGGGAGACCGGGGAGCTGTTTTTT,CASGKGETGELFF,NA,NA,TRBJ2-2,TRBV9
TGTGCCATCAGTGAGTACGAGTCGCGCAATGAGCAGTTCTTC,CAISEYESRNEQFF,many,NA,TRBJ2-1,TRBV10-3
TGTGCCAGCAAGGTTTCCCGCGGGAGTTACAATGAGCAGTTCTTC,CASKVSRGSYNEQFF,many,TRBD2,TRBJ2-1,TRBV2
TGTGCCGGACAGGGGGGAGGCTCACCCCTCCACTTT,CAGQGGGSPLHF,few,TRBD1,TRBJ1-6,TRBV30
TGCGCCAGCAGCTTGGGGCTAGCGGGAGGCCCAGATACGCAGTATTTT,CASSLGLAGGPDTQYF,few,TRBD2,TRBJ2-3,TRBV5-1
TGTGCCAGCAGACCCTCCGGGACAGGTCCAATTAATGAAAAACTGTTTTTT,CASRPSGTGPINEKLFF,many,TRBD1,TRBJ1-4,TRBV28
TGTGCCAGCAGCAGGACAGGGGTGCGGGAGACCCAGTACTTC,CASSRTGVRETQYF,many,TRBD1,TRBJ2-5,TRBV7-9
TGCGCCAGCAGCCCCCCTTCCGGGAGAAGGAATGAGCAGTTCTTC,CASSPPSGRRNEQFF,NA,NA,TRBJ2-1,TRBV5-1